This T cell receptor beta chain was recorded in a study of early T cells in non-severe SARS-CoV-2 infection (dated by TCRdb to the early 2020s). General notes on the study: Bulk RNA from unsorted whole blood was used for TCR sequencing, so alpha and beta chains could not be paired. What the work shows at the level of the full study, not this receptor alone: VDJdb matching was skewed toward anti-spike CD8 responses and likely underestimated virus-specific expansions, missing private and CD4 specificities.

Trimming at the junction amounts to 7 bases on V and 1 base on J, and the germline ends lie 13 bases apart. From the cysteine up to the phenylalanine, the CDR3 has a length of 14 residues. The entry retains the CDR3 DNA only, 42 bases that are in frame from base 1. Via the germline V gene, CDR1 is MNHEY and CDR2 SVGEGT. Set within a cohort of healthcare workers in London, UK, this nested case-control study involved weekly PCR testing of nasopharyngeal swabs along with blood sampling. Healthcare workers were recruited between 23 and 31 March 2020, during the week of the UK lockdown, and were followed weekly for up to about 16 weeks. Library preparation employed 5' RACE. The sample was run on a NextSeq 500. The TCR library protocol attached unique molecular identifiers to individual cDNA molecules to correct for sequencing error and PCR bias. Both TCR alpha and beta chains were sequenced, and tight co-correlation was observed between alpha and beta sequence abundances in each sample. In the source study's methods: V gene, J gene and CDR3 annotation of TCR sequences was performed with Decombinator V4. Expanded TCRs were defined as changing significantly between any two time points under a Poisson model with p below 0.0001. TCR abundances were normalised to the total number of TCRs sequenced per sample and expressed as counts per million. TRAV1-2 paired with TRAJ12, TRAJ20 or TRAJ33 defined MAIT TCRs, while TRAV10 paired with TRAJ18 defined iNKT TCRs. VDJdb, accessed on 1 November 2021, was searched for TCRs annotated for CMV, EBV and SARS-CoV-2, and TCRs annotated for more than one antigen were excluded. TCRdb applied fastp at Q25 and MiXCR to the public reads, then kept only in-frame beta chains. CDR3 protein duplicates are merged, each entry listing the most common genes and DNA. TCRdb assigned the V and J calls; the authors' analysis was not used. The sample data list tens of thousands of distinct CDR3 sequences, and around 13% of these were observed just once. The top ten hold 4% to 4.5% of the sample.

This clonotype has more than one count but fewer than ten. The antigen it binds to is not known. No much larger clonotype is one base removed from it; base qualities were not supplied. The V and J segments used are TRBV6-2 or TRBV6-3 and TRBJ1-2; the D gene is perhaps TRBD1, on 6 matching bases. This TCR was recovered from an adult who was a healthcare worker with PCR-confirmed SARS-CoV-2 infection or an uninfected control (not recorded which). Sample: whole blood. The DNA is TGTGCCAGCACCCCGGACAGATATAACTATGGCTACACCTTC. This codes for CASTPDRYNYGYTF.